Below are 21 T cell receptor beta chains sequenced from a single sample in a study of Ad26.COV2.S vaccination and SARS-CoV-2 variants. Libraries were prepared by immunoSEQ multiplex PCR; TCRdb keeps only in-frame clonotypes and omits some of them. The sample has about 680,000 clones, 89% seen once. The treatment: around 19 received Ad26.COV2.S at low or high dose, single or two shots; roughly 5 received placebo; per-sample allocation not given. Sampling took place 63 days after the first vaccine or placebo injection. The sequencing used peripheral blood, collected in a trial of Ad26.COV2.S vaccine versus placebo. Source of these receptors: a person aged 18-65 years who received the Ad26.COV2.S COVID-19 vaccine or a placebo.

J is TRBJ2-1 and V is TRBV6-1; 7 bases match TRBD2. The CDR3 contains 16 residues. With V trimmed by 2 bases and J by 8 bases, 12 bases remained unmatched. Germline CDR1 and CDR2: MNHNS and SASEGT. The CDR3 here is CASSEIRASGRDEQFF. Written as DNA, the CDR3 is TGTGCCAGCAGTGAAATCCGTGCTAGCGGACGCGATGAGCAGTTCTTC.

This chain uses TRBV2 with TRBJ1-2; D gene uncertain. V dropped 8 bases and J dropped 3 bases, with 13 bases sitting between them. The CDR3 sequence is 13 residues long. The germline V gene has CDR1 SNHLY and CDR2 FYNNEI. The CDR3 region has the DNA TGTGCCAGCCAGACCTTACCCTACTATGGCTACACCTTC. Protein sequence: CASQTLPYYGYTF.

CDR3 sequence: CASSLVQGRVGTDTQYF. In nucleotides, the CDR3 is TGTGCCAGCAGCTTGGTACAGGGTAGAGTGGGTACAGATACGCAGTATTTT. V usage is TRBV5-5 and J usage is TRBJ2-3, with D perhaps matching TRBD1 (6 bases). CDR3 length: 17 amino acids. Per the germline V gene, CDR1 is SGHKS and CDR2 is YYEKEE (reference sequence). V was pared by 0 bases and J by 3 bases, with 17 bases between.

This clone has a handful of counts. The CDR3, as DNA: TGTGCCAGCCATAGGGGACAGCCGGGGGCCGGGGAGCTGTTTTTT. Amino acids: CASHRGQPGAGELFF. V and J are TRBV2 and TRBJ2-2, with a possible D match to TRBD1 (7 bases). Germline CDR1 SNHLY, CDR2 FYNNEI. The CDR3 spans 15 residues. Trimming took 8 bases from V and 6 from J, leaving 19 bases between them.

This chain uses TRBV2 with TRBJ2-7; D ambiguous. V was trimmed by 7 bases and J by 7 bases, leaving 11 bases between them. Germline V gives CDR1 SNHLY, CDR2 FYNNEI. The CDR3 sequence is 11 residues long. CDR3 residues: CASTRTGEQYF. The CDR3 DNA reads TGTGCCAGCACCCGTACTGGGGAGCAGTACTTC. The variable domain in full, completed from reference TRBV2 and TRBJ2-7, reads EPEVTQTPSHQVTQMGQEVILRCVPISNHLYFYWYRQILGQKVEFLVSFYNNEISEKSEIFDDQFSVERPDGSNFTLKIRSTKLEDSAMYFCASTRTGEQYFGPGTRLTVT.

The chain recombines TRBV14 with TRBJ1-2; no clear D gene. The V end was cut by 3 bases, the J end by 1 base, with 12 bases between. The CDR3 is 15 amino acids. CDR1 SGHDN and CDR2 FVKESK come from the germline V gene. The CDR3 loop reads CASSHLRLVNYGYTF. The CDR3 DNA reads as TGTGCCAGCAGCCACCTCAGATTGGTTAACTATGGCTACACCTTC.

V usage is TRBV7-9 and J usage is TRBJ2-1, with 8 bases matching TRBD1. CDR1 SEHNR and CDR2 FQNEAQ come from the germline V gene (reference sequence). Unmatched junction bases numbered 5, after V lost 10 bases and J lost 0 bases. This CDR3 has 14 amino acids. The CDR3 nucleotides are TGTGCCACCGCAGGGGGCGACTCCTACAATGAGCAGTTCTTC. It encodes CATAGGDSYNEQFF.

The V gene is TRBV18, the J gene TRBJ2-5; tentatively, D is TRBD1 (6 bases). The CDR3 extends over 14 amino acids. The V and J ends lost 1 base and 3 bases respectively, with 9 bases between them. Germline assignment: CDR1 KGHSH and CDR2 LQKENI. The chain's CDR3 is CASSPQQGEETQYF. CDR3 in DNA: TGTGCCAGCTCACCACAACAGGGCGAAGAGACCCAGTACTTC.

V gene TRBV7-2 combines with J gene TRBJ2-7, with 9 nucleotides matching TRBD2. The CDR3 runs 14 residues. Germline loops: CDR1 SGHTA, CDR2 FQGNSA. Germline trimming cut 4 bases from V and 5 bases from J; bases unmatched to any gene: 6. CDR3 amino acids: CASSSAGGWDEQYF. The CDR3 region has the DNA TGTGCCAGCAGCTCAGCGGGAGGTTGGGACGAGCAGTACTTC.

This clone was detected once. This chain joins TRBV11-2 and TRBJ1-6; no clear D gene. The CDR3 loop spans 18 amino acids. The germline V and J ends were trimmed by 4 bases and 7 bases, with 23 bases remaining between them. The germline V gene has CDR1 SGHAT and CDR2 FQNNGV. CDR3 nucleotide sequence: TGTGCCAGCAGCTCCAGTTATGGTGGAACCCCTAGCAATTCACCCCTCCACTTT. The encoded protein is CASSSSYGGTPSNSPLHF. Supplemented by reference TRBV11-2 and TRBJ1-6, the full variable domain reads EAGVAQSPRYKIIEKRQSVAFWCNPISGHATLYWYQQILGQGPKLLIQFQNNGVVDDSQLPKDRFSAERLKGVDSTLKIQPAKLEDSAVYLCASSSSYGGTPSNSPLHFGNGTRLTVT.

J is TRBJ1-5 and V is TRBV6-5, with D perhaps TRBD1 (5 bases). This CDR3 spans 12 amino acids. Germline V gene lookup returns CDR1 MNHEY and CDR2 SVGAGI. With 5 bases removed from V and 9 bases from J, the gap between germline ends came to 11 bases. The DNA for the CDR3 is TGTGCCAGCAGTAACCAGGGAGCGCCCCAGCATTTT. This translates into CASSNQGAPQHF.

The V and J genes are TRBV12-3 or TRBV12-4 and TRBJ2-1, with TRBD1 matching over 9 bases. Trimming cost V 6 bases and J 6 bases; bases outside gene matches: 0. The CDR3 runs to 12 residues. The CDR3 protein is CASRGQGNEQFF. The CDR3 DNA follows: TGTGCCAGCAGGGGACAGGGCAATGAGCAGTTCTTC.

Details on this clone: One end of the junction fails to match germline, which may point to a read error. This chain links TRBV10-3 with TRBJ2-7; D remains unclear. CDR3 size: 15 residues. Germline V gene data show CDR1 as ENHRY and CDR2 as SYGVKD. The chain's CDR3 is CATSVSRASSYEQYF. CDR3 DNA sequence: TGTGCCACCAGTGTCTCCCGGGCCAGTTCCTACGAGCAGTACTTC.

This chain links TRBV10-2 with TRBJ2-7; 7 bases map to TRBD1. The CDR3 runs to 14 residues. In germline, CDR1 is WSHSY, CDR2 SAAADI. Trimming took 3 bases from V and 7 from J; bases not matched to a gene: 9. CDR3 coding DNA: TGCGCCAGCAGTGACCGGGACAGCTATAGGGAGCAGTACTTC. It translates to CASSDRDSYREQYF.

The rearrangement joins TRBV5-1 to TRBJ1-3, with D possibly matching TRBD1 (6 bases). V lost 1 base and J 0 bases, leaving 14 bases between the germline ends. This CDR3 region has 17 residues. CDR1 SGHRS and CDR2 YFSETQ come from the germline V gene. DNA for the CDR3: TGCGCCAGCAGCTTGATCTCCGGACAGCTCTCTGGAAACACCATATATTTT. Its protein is CASSLISGQLSGNTIYF.

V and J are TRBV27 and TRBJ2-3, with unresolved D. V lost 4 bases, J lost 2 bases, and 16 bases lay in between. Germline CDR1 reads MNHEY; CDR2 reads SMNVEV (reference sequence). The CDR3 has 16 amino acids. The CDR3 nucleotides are TGTGCCAGCAGTTCAACAGACATTTTTTTCACAGATACGCAGTATTTT. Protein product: CASSSTDIFFTDTQYF.

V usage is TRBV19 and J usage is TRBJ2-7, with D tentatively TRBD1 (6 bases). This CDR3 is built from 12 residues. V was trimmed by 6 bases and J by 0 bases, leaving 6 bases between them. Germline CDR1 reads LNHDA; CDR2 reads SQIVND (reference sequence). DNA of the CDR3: TGTGCCAGTAGAGGGGGCTCCTACGAGCAGTACTTC. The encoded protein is CASRGGSYEQYF.

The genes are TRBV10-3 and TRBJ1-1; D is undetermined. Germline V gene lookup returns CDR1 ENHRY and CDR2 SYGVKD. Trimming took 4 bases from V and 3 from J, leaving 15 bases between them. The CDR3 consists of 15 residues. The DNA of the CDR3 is TGTGCCATCAGTGGATCCGGGGTCCCACACACTGAAGCTTTCTTT. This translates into CAISGSGVPHTEAFF.

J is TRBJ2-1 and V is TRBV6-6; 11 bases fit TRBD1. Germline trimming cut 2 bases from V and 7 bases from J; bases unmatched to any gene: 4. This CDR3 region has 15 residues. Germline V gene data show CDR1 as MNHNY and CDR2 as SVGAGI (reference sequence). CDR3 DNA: TGTGCCAGCAGTTACCGGGACAGGGGGTGGAATGAGCAGTTCTTC. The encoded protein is CASSYRDRGWNEQFF.

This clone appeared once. The CDR3 bases are TGTGCCAGCAGTTCCCCTCACAGCTACGAGCAGTACTTC. Protein: CASSSPHSYEQYF. The chain is built from TRBV6-5 and TRBJ2-7; D remains ambiguous. The germline gives CDR1 MNHEY, CDR2 SVGAGI. The CDR3 has 13 residues. The germline V and J ends were trimmed by 4 bases and 3 bases, with 10 bases remaining between them.

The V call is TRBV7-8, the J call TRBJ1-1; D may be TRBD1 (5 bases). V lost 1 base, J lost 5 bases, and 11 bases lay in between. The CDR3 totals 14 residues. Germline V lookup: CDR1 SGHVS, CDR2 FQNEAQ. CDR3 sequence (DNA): TGTGCCAGCAGCTTAGTGGGGGGTCGGACTGAAGCTTTCTTT. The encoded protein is CASSLVGGRTEAFF.